A selection of T cell receptor beta chains follows, all from one sample in a study of blood T cell repertoires in COVID-19. Clones were read by immunoSEQ multiplex PCR, and TCRdb kept only the in-frame ones, dropping some. The sample carries approximately 350,000 clones, around 86% recorded once. Sequences were obtained from peripheral blood. The receptors here all came from a woman in her fifties or sixties with COVID-19, enrolled during active disease. Both conserved end residues are part of each CDR3. A D gene is named only where the DNA matches it firmly. The size entry is marked missing in some rows and otherwise reads once, few, many or a size class.

size,length,D,J,V,DNA,CDR3
-,15,-,TRBJ1-1,TRBV28,TGTGCCAGCAGTTTAAGGGGGGAGGGAAACACTGAAGCTTTCTTT,CASSLRGEGNTEAFF
-,16,TRBD1,TRBJ1-2,TRBV6-2/TRBV6-3,TGTGCCAGCAGTTACCCCAAATGGACAGGGATCCATGGCTACACCTTC,CASSYPKWTGIHGYTF
-,14,TRBD2,TRBJ2-7,TRBV4-1,TGCGCCAGCAGCCACATAGCGGGAGGTGACGAGCAGTACTTC,CASSHIAGGDEQYF
-,14,-,TRBJ2-7,TRBV5-1,TGCGCCAGCAGCGCGCCTGACAGCTCCTACGAGCAGTACTTC,CASSAPDSSYEQYF
-,12,-,TRBJ2-7,TRBV19,TGTGCCAGTAGTAATAGTGGTTACGAGCAGTACTTC,CASSNSGYEQYF
many,18,TRBD1,TRBJ2-6,TRBV13,TGTGCCAGCAGCTTAGGCTTGACAGGGTTGGCTGGGGCCAACGTCCTGACTTTC,CASSLGLTGLAGANVLTF
-,13,-,TRBJ2-7,TRBV5-1,TGCGCCAGCAGCCCGAGGATGGAGGGCGAGCAGTACTTC,CASSPRMEGEQYF
-,14,-,TRBJ2-5,TRBV5-1,TGCGCCAGCAGCTTGGAGGGGAATGCAGAGACCCAGTACTTC,CASSLEGNAETQYF
-,19,-,TRBJ2-1,TRBV24-1,TGTGCCACCAGTGACACGGCCTACCCCCACAGGGAATCCTACAATGAGCAGTTCTTC,CATSDTAYPHRESYNEQFF
-,13,-,TRBJ2-5,TRBV5-1,TGCGCCAGCAGCTTGGCAGGGCGAGAGACCCAGTACTTC,CASSLAGRETQYF
-,15,TRBD2,TRBJ2-1,TRBV12-5,TGTGCTAGTGGACCCACTAGCGGGAGAGGTGGTGAGCAGTTCTTC,CASGPTSGRGGEQFF
-,19,TRBD2,TRBJ2-3,TRBV13,TGTGCCAGCAGCTCCCCCCCGGGACTAGCGGAATACCCACGAGATACGCAGTATTTT,CASSSPPGLAEYPRDTQYF
-,14,-,TRBJ2-3,TRBV30,TGTGCCTGGAGTGTAACAGTTAGCACAGATACGCAGTATTTT,CAWSVTVSTDTQYF
-,16,TRBD2,TRBJ2-1,TRBV27,TGTGCCAGCCAAGTCTTCGGGACTAGTTTGGTCCATGAGCAGTTCTTC,CASQVFGTSLVHEQFF
-,15,TRBD2,TRBJ2-5,TRBV2,TGTGCCAGCAGTGAAGGGGGAGGGCCGGGCGAGACCCAGTACTTC,CASSEGGGPGETQYF
few,15,TRBD1,TRBJ1-5,TRBV7-2,TGTGCCAGCAGCTTAACTTCAGGGGGTTATCAGCCCCAGCATTTT,CASSLTSGGYQPQHF
-,15,-,TRBJ1-5,TRBV2,TGTGCCAGCAGTGGCGGAAAAGGCAGCAATCAGCCCCAGCATTTT,CASSGGKGSNQPQHF
-,15,TRBD2,TRBJ2-7,TRBV11-3,TGTGCCAGCAGCTTAGGTGGGACTAGCGGTTACGAGCAGTACTTC,CASSLGGTSGYEQYF
-,11,-,TRBJ1-2,TRBV2,TGTGCCAGCAGCCGCGCCTATGGCTACACCTTC,CASSRAYGYTF
once,12,-,TRBJ1-2,TRBV5-1,TGCGCCAGCAGCAAAGACGGGTATGGCTACACCTTC,CASSKDGYGYTF
-,16,TRBD1,TRBJ1-5,TRBV28,TGTGCCAGCAGCCCGTCGACAGGGGGAAAAAATCAGCCCCAGCATTTT,CASSPSTGGKNQPQHF
-,14,-,TRBJ2-3,TRBV5-4,TGTGCCAGCAGCTCCCCCCCGGTCGCAGATACGCAGTATTTT,CASSSPPVADTQYF
-,13,TRBD2,TRBJ2-7,TRBV27,TGTGCCAGCAGCGAAAGCGGGAGCTACGAGCAGTACTTC,CASSESGSYEQYF
-,16,-,TRBJ2-1,TRBV13,TGTGCCAGCAGCCCCCATCTTCTGGTCGCAGACAATGAGCAGTTCTTC,CASSPHLLVADNEQFF
-,20,TRBD2,TRBJ2-1,TRBV7-8,TGTGCCAGCAGCTTATCGTTGGGACTAGCGGGAGGGCGCACCGACAATGAGCAGTTCTTC,CASSLSLGLAGGRTDNEQFF
-,16,-,TRBJ2-1,TRBV29-1,TGCAGCGTTGAAGAAAGACAGCCAAGCTCCTACAATGAGCAGTTCTTC,CSVEERQPSSYNEQFF
-,11,-,TRBJ2-7,TRBV4-2,TGTGCCAGCAGCCAAGCCGGGGAGCGGTACTTC,CASSQAGERYF
-,18,-,TRBJ1-6,TRBV7-2,TGTGCCAGCAGCTTAGCGACAGGTTGGGGGACCTATAATTCACCCCTCCACTTT,CASSLATGWGTYNSPLHF
-,15,-,TRBJ2-7,TRBV11-2,TGTGCCAGCAGCTTCACAACGGGGAGCTCCTACGAGCAGTACTTC,CASSFTTGSSYEQYF
-,15,TRBD1,TRBJ2-2,TRBV10-3,TGTGCCATCAAGGGACAGGGGGATGGGACCGGGGAGCTGTTTTTT,CAIKGQGDGTGELFF
-,16,TRBD1,TRBJ2-5,TRBV15,TGTGCCACCAGCAGAAAGGGACAGGGCTATAAGGAGACCCAGTACTTC,CATSRKGQGYKETQYF
-,13,-,TRBJ1-2,TRBV6-5,TGTGCCAGCCGCGCCGGACAGAGCTATGGCTACACCTTC,CASRAGQSYGYTF
-,18,TRBD2,TRBJ2-3,TRBV13,TGTGCCAGCAGCTGGATGGAGGGTGGCGGGGGATCCACAGATACGCAGTATTTT,CASSWMEGGGGSTDTQYF
once,13,-,TRBJ1-3,TRBV30,TGTGCCTGGTCAAGGGGTTCGGGAAACACCATATATTTT,CAWSRGSGNTIYF
once,17,-,TRBJ1-6,TRBV11-3,TGTGCCAGCAAAACCCAGGGAGGAGGCTCCTATAATTCACCCCTCCACTTT,CASKTQGGGSYNSPLHF
-,15,-,TRBJ1-1,TRBV30,TGTGCCTGGAGTGTAAGGAGGCCCCTCAACACTGAAGCTTTCTTT,CAWSVRRPLNTEAFF